Sequencing of this TCR beta chain was carried out in a study of a mutant IDH1 vaccine in newly diagnosed glioma. Study overall: Treated patients had a mean age of 40.4 years and an approximately 60% male, roughly 40% female split.

General study points: It seemed that pseudoprogression was not linked to changes in the top peripheral T cell clonotypes. Detectable vaccine-induced immune responses arose in 80% to 95% of patients.

The method was immunoSEQ multiplex PCR; TCRdb's version includes in-frame clones alone and lacks a portion of them. The data hold around 60,000 clones, with around 81% observed a single time. The germline V gene has CDR1 MGHRA and CDR2 YSYEKL. Trimming took 1 base from V and 0 from J, leaving 7 bases between them. The CDR3 covers 15 residues. Turning to this clone: Antigen unknown.

Regarding time point: week 35, safety follow-up. One vaccine dose held 300 ug of mutant IDH1 20-mer peptide and came with topical imiquimod. Patients in the study were vaccinated eight times, receiving shots in weeks 1, 3, 5, 7, 11, 15, 19 and 23. The sequencing used PBMCs, collected from a glioma patient whose treatment included an IDH1 peptide vaccine. The origin of this receptor is a man aged 40-49 years with glioma. The chain carries TRBV4-1 and TRBJ1-5, with D unresolved. In DNA, the CDR3 is TGCGCCAGCAGCCAAGCGGGGTATAGCAATCAGCCCCAGCATTTT. Translation gives CASSQAGYSNQPQHF.